A selection of T cell receptor beta chains follows, all from one sample in a study of CD8+ T cells in alopecia areata. Data came from immunoSEQ multiplex PCR; TCRdb stores just in-frame clones and leaves some out. Of 250,000 or so clones in the sample, less than 80% were seen once. Sequences were derived from CD4+ T cells sorted from blood, sampled at week 0. The source of these receptors is a human donor with alopecia areata. CDR3s include the opening cysteine and the closing phenylalanine or tryptophan. A D gene is named only where the DNA matches it firmly. Clone sizes are given selectively: once, few, many, or a class where the clone is expanded.

D: -
V: TRBV6-5
J: TRBJ2-2
size: -
CDR3: CASSYSPLGELFF
DNA: TGTGCCAGCAGTTACTCCCCCCTCGGGGAGCTGTTTTTT

D: TRBD1
V: TRBV27
J: TRBJ1-1
size: -
CDR3: CASSLRGRVTEAFF
DNA: TGTGCCAGCAGTTTAAGGGGGCGAGTTACTGAAGCTTTCTTT

D: -
V: TRBV29-1
J: TRBJ2-3
size: -
CDR3: CSVGETVTDTQYF
DNA: TGCAGCGTTGGGGAAACAGTGACAGATACGCAGTATTTT

D: -
V: TRBV5-6
J: TRBJ1-2
size: -
CDR3: CASRLRGTGYTF
DNA: TGTGCCAGCAGGCTCCGGGGGACTGGCTACACCTTC

D: -
V: TRBV19
J: TRBJ1-1
size: -
CDR3: CASSRGGMNTEAFF
DNA: TGTGCCAGCTCCCGTGGGGGCATGAACACTGAAGCTTTCTTT

D: -
V: TRBV7-8
J: TRBJ2-7
size: -
CDR3: CASSLGPGKKEYF
DNA: TGTGCCAGCAGCTTGGGGCCGGGAAAAAAGGAGTACTTC

D: TRBD1
V: TRBV5-1
J: TRBJ1-1
size: once
CDR3: CASSSQGARTEAFF
DNA: TGCGCCAGCAGTTCACAGGGGGCGAGGACTGAAGCTTTCTTT

D: -
V: TRBV30
J: TRBJ1-1
size: -
CDR3: CAWNTGHGNTEAFF
DNA: TGTGCCTGGAACACGGGACACGGGAACACTGAAGCTTTCTTT

D: -
V: TRBV7-8
J: TRBJ2-1
size: -
CDR3: CASRKIKGDYNEQFF
DNA: TGTGCCAGCAGAAAGATCAAGGGGGACTACAATGAGCAGTTCTTC

D: -
V: TRBV14
J: TRBJ2-5
size: -
CDR3: CASSLGLETQYF
DNA: TGTGCCAGCAGCCTAGGGTTAGAGACCCAGTACTTC

D: TRBD1
V: TRBV2
J: TRBJ2-6
size: -
CDR3: CASRDSPSGANVLTF
DNA: TGTGCCAGTCGGGACAGTCCCTCTGGGGCCAACGTCCTGACTTTC

D: TRBD1
V: TRBV30
J: TRBJ1-1
size: -
CDR3: CAWSGYRGTEAFF
DNA: TGTGCCTGGAGTGGATACAGGGGCACTGAAGCTTTCTTT

D: -
V: TRBV7-9
J: TRBJ2-5
size: few
CDR3: CASSSGSGRGDGETQYF
DNA: TGTGCCAGCAGCTCTGGATCAGGGAGAGGAGATGGAGAGACCCAGTACTTC

D: -
V: TRBV30
J: TRBJ1-5
size: -
CDR3: CASGVHQPQHF
DNA: TGTGCCTCTGGGGTTCATCAGCCCCAGCATTTT

D: -
V: TRBV4-2
J: TRBJ1-1
size: -
CDR3: CASSQDPRGGTEAFF
DNA: TGTGCCAGCAGCCAAGATCCTAGGGGGGGGACTGAAGCTTTCTTT

D: -
V: TRBV29-1
J: TRBJ1-1
size: -
CDR3: CSAWRGTKSTEAFF
DNA: TGCAGCGCGTGGAGGGGAACGAAGAGCACTGAAGCTTTCTTT

D: TRBD2
V: TRBV11-2
J: TRBJ2-7
size: -
CDR3: CASIDGTSSYEQYF
DNA: TGTGCCAGCATCGACGGGACTAGCTCCTACGAGCAGTACTTC

D: -
V: TRBV7-2
J: TRBJ2-2
size: -
CDR3: CASSLRGMNTGELFF
DNA: TGTGCCAGCAGCTTACGAGGGATGAACACCGGGGAGCTGTTTTTT

D: -
V: TRBV5-1
J: TRBJ2-2
size: -
CDR3: CASSLQGGTGELFF
DNA: TGCGCCAGCAGCTTACAGGGCGGCACCGGGGAGCTGTTTTTT

D: TRBD1
V: TRBV7-9
J: TRBJ1-1
size: -
CDR3: CASSTYRGMNTEAFF
DNA: TGTGCCAGCAGCACATACAGGGGAATGAACACTGAAGCTTTCTTT